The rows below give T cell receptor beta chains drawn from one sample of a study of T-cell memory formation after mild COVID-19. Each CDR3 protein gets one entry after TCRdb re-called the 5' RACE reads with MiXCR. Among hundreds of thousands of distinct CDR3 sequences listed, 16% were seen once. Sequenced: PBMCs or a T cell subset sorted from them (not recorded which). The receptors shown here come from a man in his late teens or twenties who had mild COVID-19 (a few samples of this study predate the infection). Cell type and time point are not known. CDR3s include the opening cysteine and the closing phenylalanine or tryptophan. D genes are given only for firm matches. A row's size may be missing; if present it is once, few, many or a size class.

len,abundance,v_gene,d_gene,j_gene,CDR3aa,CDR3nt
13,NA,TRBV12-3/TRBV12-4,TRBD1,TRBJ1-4,CASSRQGREKLFF,TGTGCCAGCAGTCGACAGGGGCGGGAAAAACTGTTTTTT
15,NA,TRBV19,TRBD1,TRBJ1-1,CASSPTGEWNTEAFF,TGTGCCAGTAGTCCCACAGGGGAATGGAACACTGAAGCTTTCTTT
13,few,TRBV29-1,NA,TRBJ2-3,CSASTGRGDTQYF,TGCAGCGCATCGACGGGCCGGGGTGATACGCAGTATTTT
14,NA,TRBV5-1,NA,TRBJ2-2,CASSTGNQAGELFF,TGCGCCAGCAGCACCGGGAACCAAGCCGGGGAGCTGTTTTTT
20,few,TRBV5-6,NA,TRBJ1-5,CASSLGPPVVVDNSNQPQHF,TGTGCCAGCAGCTTGGGTCCCCCGGTGGTAGTCGATAATAGCAATCAGCCCCAGCATTTT
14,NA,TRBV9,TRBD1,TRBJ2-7,CASSVRDRPYEQYF,TGTGCCAGCAGCGTCCGGGACAGACCCTACGAGCAGTACTTC
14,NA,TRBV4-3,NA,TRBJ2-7,CASSQDRGSYEQYF,TGCGCCAGCAGCCAAGACAGGGGCTCCTACGAGCAGTACTTC
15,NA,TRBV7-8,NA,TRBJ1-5,CASSLAGHRGAAQHF,TGTGCCAGCAGCTTAGCAGGACATCGAGGGGCAGCCCAGCATTTT
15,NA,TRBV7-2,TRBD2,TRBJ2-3,CASSGRGGRTDTQYF,TGTGCCAGCAGCGGACGGGGGGGCCGGACAGATACGCAGTATTTT
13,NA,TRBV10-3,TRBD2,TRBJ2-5,CASAGDLQETQYF,TGTGCCTCAGCGGGGGACCTCCAAGAGACCCAGTACTTC
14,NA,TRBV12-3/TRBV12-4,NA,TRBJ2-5,CASSLPTTQETQYF,TGTGCCAGCAGTTTACCGACAACGCAAGAGACCCAGTACTTC
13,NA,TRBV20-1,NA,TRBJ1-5,CSATGTSNQPQHF,TGCAGTGCAACCGGGACCTCCAATCAGCCCCAGCATTTT
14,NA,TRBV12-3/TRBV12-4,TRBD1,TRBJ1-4,CASRRTGEGEKLFF,TGTGCCAGCAGACGGACAGGGGAAGGTGAAAAACTGTTTTTT
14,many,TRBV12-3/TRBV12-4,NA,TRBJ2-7,CASTQAGFAYEQYF,TGTGCCAGCACCCAAGCGGGTTTCGCCTACGAGCAGTACTTC
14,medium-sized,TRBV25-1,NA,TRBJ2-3,CASTSGAGTDTQYF,TGTGCCAGCACATCAGGGGCTGGCACAGATACGCAGTATTTT
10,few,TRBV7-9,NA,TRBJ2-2,CASSHGELFF,TGTGCCAGCAGTCACGGGGAGCTGTTTTTT
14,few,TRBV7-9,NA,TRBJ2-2,CASSDGRSGGELFF,TGTGCCAGCAGCGATGGACGGTCCGGCGGGGAGCTGTTTTTT
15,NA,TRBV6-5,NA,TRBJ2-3,CASSQDSRTTDTQYF,TGTGCCAGCAGTCAGGACAGTCGGACCACAGATACGCAGTATTTT
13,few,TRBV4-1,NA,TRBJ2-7,CASSKMPQSKQYF,TGCGCCAGCAGCAAGATGCCCCAATCTAAGCAGTACTTC
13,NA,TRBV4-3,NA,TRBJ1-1,CASSQQPNTEAFF,TGCGCCAGCAGCCAACAACCGAACACTGAAGCTTTCTTT
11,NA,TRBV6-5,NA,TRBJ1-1,CASRTDREAFF,TGTGCCAGCAGGACCGACAGGGAAGCTTTCTTT
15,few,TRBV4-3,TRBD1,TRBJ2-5,CASSQAQGASETQYF,TGCGCCAGCAGCCAAGCACAGGGGGCGTCGGAGACCCAGTACTTC
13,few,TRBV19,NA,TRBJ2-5,CASSILVGETQYF,TGTGCCAGTAGTATACTCGTGGGAGAGACCCAGTACTTC
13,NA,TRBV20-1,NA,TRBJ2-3,CSARGGGTDTQYF,TGCAGTGCTAGAGGGGGGGGCACAGATACGCAGTATTTT
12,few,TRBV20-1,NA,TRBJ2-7,CSAGGSSYEQYF,TGCAGTGCTGGGGGTAGCTCCTACGAGCAGTACTTC
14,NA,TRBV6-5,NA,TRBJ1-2,CASAPRGPQAGYTF,TGTGCCAGCGCCCCCAGGGGCCCCCAGGCCGGCTACACCTTC
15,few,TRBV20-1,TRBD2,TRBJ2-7,CSARDLAGGQYEQYF,TGCAGTGCTAGAGATCTAGCGGGGGGGCAGTACGAGCAGTACTTC
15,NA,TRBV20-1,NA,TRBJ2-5,CSARDEQGIKETQYF,TGCAGTGCTCGAGACGAACAGGGAATTAAGGAGACCCAGTACTTC
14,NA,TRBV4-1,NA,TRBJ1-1,CASSPRDLGTEAFF,TGCGCCAGCAGCCCCCGGGACCTGGGAACTGAAGCTTTCTTT